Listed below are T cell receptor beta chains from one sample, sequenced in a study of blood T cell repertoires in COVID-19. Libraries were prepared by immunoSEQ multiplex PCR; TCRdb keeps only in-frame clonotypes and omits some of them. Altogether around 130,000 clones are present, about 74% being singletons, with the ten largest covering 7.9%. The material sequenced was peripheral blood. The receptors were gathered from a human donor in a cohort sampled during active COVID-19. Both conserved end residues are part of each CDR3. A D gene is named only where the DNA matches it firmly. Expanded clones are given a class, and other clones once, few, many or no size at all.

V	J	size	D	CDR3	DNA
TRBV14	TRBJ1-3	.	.	CASSSRVTSGNTIYF	TGTGCCAGCAGCAGCCGGGTTACGAGTGGAAACACCATATATTTT
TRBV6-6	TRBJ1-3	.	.	CASSYSSGDWGNTIYF	TGTGCCAGCAGTTACTCTTCGGGGGATTGGGGAAACACCATATATTTT
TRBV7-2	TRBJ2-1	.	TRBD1	CASSPRDRGRGPEQFF	TGTGCCAGCAGCCCCCGGGACAGGGGGCGCGGTCCTGAGCAGTTCTTC
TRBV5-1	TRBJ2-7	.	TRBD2	CASSFGSGLDNLYF	TGCGCCAGCAGCTTTGGCTCGGGACTAGATAATTTGTACTTC
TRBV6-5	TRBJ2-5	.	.	CASSSHRETQYF	TGTGCCAGCAGTTCTCACAGGGAGACCCAGTACTTC
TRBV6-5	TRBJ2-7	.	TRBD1	CASSYRGQSYEQYF	TGTGCCAGCAGTTACCGGGGACAGAGTTACGAGCAGTACTTC
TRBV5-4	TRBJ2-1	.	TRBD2	CASSFGTSYNEQFF	TGTGCCAGCAGCTTTGGGACTAGCTACAATGAGCAGTTCTTC
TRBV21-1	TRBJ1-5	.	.	CASTRTGTVNQPQHF	TGTGCCAGCACCAGGACCGGGACAGTAAATCAGCCCCAGCATTTT
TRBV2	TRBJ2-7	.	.	CASRTQATGYEQYF	TGTGCCAGCAGAACCCAAGCGACGGGCTACGAGCAGTACTTC
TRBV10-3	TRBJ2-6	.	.	CAISESWGDPGANVLTF	TGTGCCATCAGTGAGTCCTGGGGAGACCCTGGGGCCAACGTCCTGACTTTC
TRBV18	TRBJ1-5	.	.	CASSPTTGNQPQHF	TGTGCCAGCTCACCAACGACAGGCAATCAGCCCCAGCATTTT
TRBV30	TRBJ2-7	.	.	CAWSLGGYEQYF	TGTGCCTGGAGCCTGGGGGGCTACGAGCAGTACTTC
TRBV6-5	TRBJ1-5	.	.	CASSTTTGSNQPQHF	TGTGCCAGCAGTACAACCACAGGAAGCAATCAGCCCCAGCATTTT
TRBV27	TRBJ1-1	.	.	CASSWNRETEAFF	TGTGCCAGCAGTTGGAACAGGGAGACTGAAGCTTTCTTT
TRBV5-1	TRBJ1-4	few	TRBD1	CASSLGTGGTLGELFF	TGCGCCAGCAGCTTGGGGACAGGGGGTACCCTGGGGGAACTGTTTTTT
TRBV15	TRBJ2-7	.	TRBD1	CATSRDRGYEQYF	TGTGCCACCAGCAGGGACAGGGGCTACGAGCAGTACTTC
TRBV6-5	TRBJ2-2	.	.	CASSRSATGELFF	TGTGCCAGCAGCCGTAGTGCCACCGGGGAGCTGTTTTTT
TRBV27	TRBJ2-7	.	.	CASSLFRQEEQYF	TGTGCCAGCAGTTTATTTCGACAGGAGGAGCAGTACTTC
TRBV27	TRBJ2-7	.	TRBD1	CASQLQGSDGEQYF	TGTGCCAGCCAGCTACAGGGGAGTGACGGCGAGCAGTACTTC
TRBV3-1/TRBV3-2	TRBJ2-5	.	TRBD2	CASSFTSAEETQYF	TGTGCCAGCAGTTTCACTAGCGCGGAAGAGACCCAGTACTTC
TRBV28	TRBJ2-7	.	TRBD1	CASSRDRRYEQYF	TGTGCCAGCAGCCGGGACAGACGCTACGAGCAGTACTTC
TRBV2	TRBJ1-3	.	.	CASSEQWTAGNTIYF	TGTGCCAGCAGTGAACAGTGGACAGCTGGAAACACCATATATTTT
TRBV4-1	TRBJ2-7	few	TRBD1	CASSLNRDSYEQYF	TGCGCCAGCAGCCTAAACCGGGACAGCTACGAGCAGTACTTC
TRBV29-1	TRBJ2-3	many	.	CSVEGPAADTDTQYF	TGCAGCGTTGAAGGTCCAGCGGCAGACACAGATACGCAGTATTTT
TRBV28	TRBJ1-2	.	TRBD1	CASSSTLQQGAVSGYTF	TGTGCCAGCAGTTCGACCCTTCAACAGGGGGCGGTTAGTGGCTACACCTTC
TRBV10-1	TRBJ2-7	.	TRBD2	CASSSGTSVPSPHEQYF	TGCGCCAGCAGCTCCGGGACTAGCGTCCCAAGTCCCCACGAGCAGTACTTC
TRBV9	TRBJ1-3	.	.	CASSVGEGDAGNTIYF	TGTGCCAGCAGCGTAGGCGAGGGGGACGCTGGAAACACCATATATTTT
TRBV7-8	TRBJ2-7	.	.	CASSSGPTDPYEQYF	TGTGCCAGCAGCTCGGGCCCGACAGACCCCTACGAGCAGTACTTC
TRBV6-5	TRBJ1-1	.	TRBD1	CASSYSRDRMNTEAFF	TGTGCCAGCAGTTACTCGCGGGACAGGATGAACACTGAAGCTTTCTTT
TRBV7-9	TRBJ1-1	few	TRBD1	CASIKGPTGADTEAFF	TGTGCCAGCATCAAGGGGCCGACAGGGGCGGACACTGAAGCTTTCTTT
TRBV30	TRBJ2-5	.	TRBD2	CAWGSGGAGETQYF	TGTGCCTGGGGTAGCGGGGGGGCAGGGGAGACCCAGTACTTC
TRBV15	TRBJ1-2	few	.	CATSRDLAGADGYTF	TGTGCCACCAGCAGAGATCTCGCGGGGGCTGATGGCTACACCTTC
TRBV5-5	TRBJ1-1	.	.	CASSLAGHPNTEAFF	TGTGCCAGCAGCTTGGCGGGACATCCGAACACTGAAGCTTTCTTT
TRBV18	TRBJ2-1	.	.	CASSPLSSNEQFF	TGTGCCAGCTCACCACTTAGTAGCAATGAGCAGTTCTTC
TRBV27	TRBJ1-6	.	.	CASSFGPHSNSPLHF	TGTGCCAGCAGTTTTGGTCCCCACTCAAATTCACCCCTCCACTTT
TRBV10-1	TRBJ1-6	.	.	CASSESKQGGSPLHF	TGCGCCAGCAGTGAGTCGAAGCAGGGCGGTTCACCCCTCCACTTT
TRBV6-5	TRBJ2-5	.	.	CASRETNQETQYF	TGTGCCAGCAGGGAGACTAACCAAGAGACCCAGTACTTC
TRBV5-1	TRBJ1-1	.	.	CASSLGGLNTEAFF	TGCGCCAGCAGCTTGGGGGGGCTGAATACTGAAGCTTTCTTT
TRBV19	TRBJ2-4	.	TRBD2	CASSIPPLSGRAREKNIQYF	TGTGCCAGTAGTATACCCCCCTTAAGCGGGAGGGCGCGGGAGAAAAACATTCAGTACTTC
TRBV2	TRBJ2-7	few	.	CASTGGVDYEQYF	TGTGCCAGCACTGGCGGGGTAGACTACGAGCAGTACTTC
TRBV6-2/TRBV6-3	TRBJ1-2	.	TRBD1	CASSPTTGPDPTRGYTF	TGTGCCAGCAGTCCCACGACAGGGCCTGATCCAACGCGGGGCTACACCTTC
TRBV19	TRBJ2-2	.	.	CAIGQGGGELFF	TGTGCCATCGGGCAAGGGGGCGGGGAGCTGTTTTTT
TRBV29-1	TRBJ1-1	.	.	CSVVSRQNTEAFF	TGCAGCGTTGTTTCCAGACAGAACACTGAAGCTTTCTTT
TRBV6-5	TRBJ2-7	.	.	CAFRRRDPREQYF	TGTGCCTTCCGGCGGAGGGACCCTAGGGAGCAGTACTTC
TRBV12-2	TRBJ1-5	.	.	CASRLGGGTAGGNQPQHF	TGTGCAAGTCGCTTAGGGGGTGGGACTGCGGGCGGCAATCAGCCCCAGCATTTT
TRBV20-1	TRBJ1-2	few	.	CSASDSSNYGYTF	TGCAGTGCTAGTGACAGTTCTAACTATGGCTACACCTTC
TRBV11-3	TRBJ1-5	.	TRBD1	CASSLDLPLAPSTGDQPQHF	TGTGCCAGCAGCTTAGACCTCCCCCTAGCCCCCTCTACAGGGGATCAGCCCCAGCATTTT
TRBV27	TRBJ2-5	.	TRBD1	CASSNYRGSTETQYF	TGTGCCAGCAGTAACTACAGGGGGAGTACGGAGACCCAGTACTTC
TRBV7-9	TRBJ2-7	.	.	CASSLQGGSSYEQYF	TGTGCCAGCAGCTTACAGGGCGGAAGCTCCTACGAGCAGTACTTC
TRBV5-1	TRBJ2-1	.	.	CASSSPRGYNEQFF	TGCGCCAGCAGCTCACCTAGGGGCTACAATGAGCAGTTCTTC
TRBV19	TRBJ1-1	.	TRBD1	CASSPTGANTEAFF	TGTGCCAGTAGCCCGACAGGGGCGAACACTGAAGCTTTCTTT
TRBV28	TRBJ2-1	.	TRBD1	CASSFWTGGDEQFF	TGTGCCAGCAGTTTCTGGACAGGGGGCGATGAGCAGTTCTTC
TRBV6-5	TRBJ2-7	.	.	CASRKGQHEQYF	TGTGCCAGCAGAAAGGGGCAGCACGAGCAGTACTTC
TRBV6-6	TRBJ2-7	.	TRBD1	CASRSWGQGDEQYF	TGTGCCAGCAGATCCTGGGGACAGGGAGACGAGCAGTACTTC
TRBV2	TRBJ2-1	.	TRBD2	CASGGSGRARLANYNEQFF	TGTGCCAGCGGGGGATCCGGAAGGGCGAGACTAGCGAACTACAATGAGCAGTTCTTC
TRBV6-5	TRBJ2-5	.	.	CASSYSPPRTPETQYF	TGTGCCAGCAGTTACTCGCCCCCGCGGACACCAGAGACCCAGTACTTC
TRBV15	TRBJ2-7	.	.	CATSRPGLLAGEQYF	TGTGCCACCAGCAGGCCGGGACTCCTCGCCGGCGAGCAGTACTTC
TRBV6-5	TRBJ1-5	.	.	CASSYSGGPQHF	TGTGCCAGCAGTTACTCAGGGGGACCCCAGCATTTT
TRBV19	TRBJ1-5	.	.	CASSIIRDQPQHF	TGTGCCAGTAGTATAATCCGGGATCAGCCCCAGCATTTT